This T cell receptor beta chain was obtained from a study of post-analysis software for immune sequencing data (dated by TCRdb to about 2015). Broadly, across the study: Disease courses on record covered relapsing-remitting, secondary progressive and progressive-relapsing multiple sclerosis, though some patients had no subtype annotation. The patient repertoires were compared against approximately ten previously published healthy control repertoires obtained from donors aged about 6 to 28 years. A subset of samples was prepared in parallel using single-end sample barcoding, then pooled and co-amplified after Illumina adapter ligation.

To demonstrate the VDJtools post-analysis software, the study profiled TCR beta repertoires from the peripheral blood of about 13 young patients with multiple sclerosis. Multiple sclerosis patients were children and adolescents aged 6 to 15 years. Libraries were constructed by PCR. Sequencing instrument: Illumina HiSeq 2500. To reduce PCR and sequencing biases, unique molecular identifiers were built into the TCR beta cDNA libraries. Approximately 500,000 cDNA molecules were obtained for every 1 to 10 million input T cells, so each molecule roughly corresponded to one T cell. The same protocol used for the earlier healthy control dataset was applied to prepare and sequence the patient libraries. Samples belonging to the same batch were prepared together, multiplexed and sequenced on a shared HiSeq lane. Per the authors' processing: MIGEC was used to process the raw barcoded reads, and molecular identifier groups with only a single read were discarded before consensus assembly and CDR3 extraction. VDJtools was used for post-analysis of the clonotype tables, and diversity was normalized by down-sampling every dataset to the size of the smallest sample. In repertoire overlap clustering, CDR3 amino acid sequences, but not nucleotide sequences, were matched to correct batch-related cross-sample contamination. TCRdb reanalyzed the raw reads on its own, using fastp at Q25 for trimming and MiXCR for clone calling, and kept in-frame beta chains. Rows are combined by CDR3 protein, so each entry shows the most common genes and DNA. The V and J calls follow TCRdb's processing rather than the paper's. Recorded for this sample are about half a million distinct CDR3 sequences; 34% of them occurred a single time. The ten largest clones represent roughly 6% of the sample.

Including cysteine and phenylalanine, the CDR3 has 17 amino acids. Here the CDR3 DNA is all that survives: 51 bases in frame from base 1. From a lookup of the germline V gene, CDR1 and CDR2 are SGHVS and FQNEAQ. V gives up 1 base and J gives up 2 bases, and the segment between their germline ends measures 15 bases. With regard to this clonotype: Its antigen is still unknown. Within one base of it there is no much larger clone, and no base qualities were kept.

The paper as a whole reports these results and caveats: Four or five TRBV segments, including TRBV5-6, TRBV5-1 and TRBV20-1, were significantly more frequent in patients than controls. Strong co-clustering of samples prepared in the same batch was shown by direct clustering with F measure, prompting a batch-effect correction. The multiple sclerosis patient group was slightly younger than the control group. Significantly lower normalized Chao1 diversity was found in multiple sclerosis patients than in controls, suggesting substantial peripheral T-cell clonal expansion.

The clonotype originates from a girl between 2 and 17 years old with multiple sclerosis. The sequence is built from TRBV7-8 and TRBJ1-3, with the D segment identity uncertain. The sample comprised blood. The bases are TGTGCCAGCAGCTTAGTGTGGGTGGCGCAAACTGGAAACACCATATATTTT. The resulting protein is CASSLVWVAQTGNTIYF.